The 15 T cell receptor beta chains below come from one sample, sequenced in a study of blood T cells in healthy people across ages. The authors ran a second PCR of roughly 6 to 11 cycles using a sample-barcoded 5' primer and a J-beta primer mix. A single record per CDR3 protein comes from TCRdb applying MiXCR to the 5' RACE reads. The sample records approximately 680,000 distinct CDR3 sequences, about 30% being singletons. Sequencing was performed on blood. The origin of the receptors is a woman aged 80 or over in good health.

The table lists this clonotype with a few counts. This may be a read error, as it is one base from a much larger clone. The CDR3 DNA reads TGTGCCAGCAGTCGATCTCAGGGACAGGGGGGTGAAAATGAGCAGTACTTC. Its protein is CASSRSQGQGGENEQYF. The rearrangement uses TRBV7-3 and TRBJ2-5; 11 bases agree with TRBD1. V shed 6 bases and J 11 bases; nucleotides not matched to a gene: 20. Germline CDR1 and CDR2: SGHTA and FQGTGA. The CDR3 is 17 residues long.

In its sample, this clonotype was seen many times. The chain uses TRBV10-3 and TRBJ2-3; the D is unclear. With 10 bases removed from V and 3 bases from J, the gap between germline ends came to 14 bases. The CDR3 length is 13 residues. The germline V gene encodes CDR1 ENHRY and CDR2 SYGVKD. CDR3 region: CATLDPNTDTQYF. In DNA form, the CDR3 reads TGTGCCACCTTAGACCCCAATACAGATACGCAGTATTTT.

This clonotype was recorded at least ten times. The chain recombines TRBV7-9 with TRBJ2-3; no reliable D call. V was pared by 1 base and J by 4 bases, with 6 bases between. The CDR3 spans 13 residues. Germline CDR1 reads SEHNR; CDR2 reads FQNEAQ (reference sequence). CDR3 coding DNA: TGTGCCAGCAGCTTAGATCAGGCAGATACGCAGTATTTT. Translated: CASSLDQADTQYF.

This clonotype was seen only a few times. The chain employs TRBV2 and TRBJ1-5; TRBD1 matches 7 bases. The CDR3 consists of 14 residues. Trimming at V came to 8 bases and at J to 2 bases, leaving 6 bases not matched to a gene. Per germline, CDR1 SNHLY and CDR2 FYNNEI. CDR3 nucleotide sequence: TGTGCCAGCCGGACAGGCCAGGGCAATCAGCCCCAGCATTTT. This encodes CASRTGQGNQPQHF.

The chain recombines TRBV25-1 with TRBJ1-1; a possible D gene is TRBD1 (6 bases). Germline V gives CDR1 MGHDK, CDR2 SYGVNS. This CDR3 contains 14 residues. Trimming removed 4 bases from V and 4 bases from J, with 13 bases in between. CDR3 DNA sequence: TGTGCCAGCAGTGCGGAGGGGACACGCACTGAAGCTTTCTTT. It translates to CASSAEGTRTEAFF.

V is TRBV6-4 and J is TRBJ1-5; D remains unclear. V lost 2 bases and J lost 2, with 16 bases in between. The CDR3 covers 17 residues. Per the germline V gene, CDR1 is MRHNA and CDR2 is SNTAGT. CDR3 coding DNA: TGTGCCAGCAGTGACGGACCGGCCGGGTACGGCAATCAGCCCCAGCATTTT. This translates into CASSDGPAGYGNQPQHF.

This sequence joins TRBV5-6 and TRBJ1-5; TRBD1 matches at 12 bases. Trimming at V came to 4 bases and at J to 6 bases, leaving 8 bases not matched to a gene. CDR1 SGHDT and CDR2 YYEEEE come from the germline V gene. This CDR3 is built from 16 residues. CDR3 protein: CASSKGTGGAGQPQHF. DNA for the CDR3: TGTGCCAGCAGCAAAGGGACAGGGGGCGCGGGTCAGCCCCAGCATTTT.

J is TRBJ2-7 and V is TRBV12-3 or TRBV12-4, with 8 bases identical to TRBD1. The V and J ends lost 5 bases and 6 bases, in that order; junction bases with no gene match: 3. The CDR3 covers 12 residues. CDR3 coding DNA: TGTGCCAGCAGTCCGGACAGGGTCGAGCAGTACTTC. This translates into CASSPDRVEQYF.

This clonotype has a handful of counts. This may arise from a read error, as a much more abundant clone is one base away. This chain connects TRBV29-1 to TRBJ2-5; 10 bases are shared with TRBD1. The CDR3 covers 12 residues. The germline V gene encodes CDR1 SQVTM and CDR2 ANQGSEA. V shed 4 bases and J 5 bases; nucleotides not matched to a gene: 1. In DNA form, the CDR3 reads TGCAGCGTTGGGGACAGGGGCGAGACCCAGTACTTC. It is translated as CSVGDRGETQYF. Filled out from reference TRBV29-1 and TRBJ2-5, the complete variable domain reads SAVISQKPSRDICQRGTSLTIQCQVDSQVTMMFWYRQQPGQSLTLIATANQGSEATYESGFVIDKFPISRPNLTFSTLTVSNMSPEDSSIYLCSVGDRGETQYFGPGTRLLVL.

A word on this clonotype: A much larger clone is a single base away; this may be a read error. CDR3 nucleotides: TGTGCCAGCAGCCCAAACACACAGGGAACGCAGTTCTTC. It encodes CASSPNTQGTQFF. The gene calls are TRBV11-3 and TRBJ2-1; the D gene is possibly TRBD1 (6 bases). This CDR3 has 13 residues. The germline CDR1 and CDR2 sequences are SGHNT and YENEEA. V gave up 5 bases and J gave up 12 bases, with 17 bases separating them.

The sample holds many counts of this clonotype. The chain combines TRBV12-3 or TRBV12-4 with TRBJ1-1; D is perhaps TRBD1 (5 bases). The V gene lost 3 bases and the J gene lost 5 bases, with 16 bases spanning the gap. The CDR3 covers 15 residues. The CDR3: CASSFGGNPTTEAFF. The CDR3 DNA follows: TGTGCCAGCAGTTTTGGGGGAAACCCAACTACTGAAGCTTTCTTT.

The chain is built from TRBV5-1 and TRBJ2-5; TRBD1 aligns across 9 bases. Trimming removed 3 bases from V and 2 bases from J; junction bases left unmatched: 8. Looked up from germline, CDR1 is SGHRS and CDR2 is YFSETQ. CDR3 length: 16 amino acids. The chain's CDR3 is CASSWGQGGFQETQYF. CDR3 bases: TGCGCCAGCAGCTGGGGACAGGGAGGGTTTCAAGAGACCCAGTACTTC.

This chain joins TRBV21-1 and TRBJ2-3. TRBV21-1 is labeled a pseudogene. This CDR3 region has 16 residues. The CDR3 DNA is TGTGCCAGCAGCAAAGTTCACGGCAGGTTCGCAGATACGCAGTATTTT. Translated: CASSKVHGRFADTQYF.

This chain links TRBV18 with TRBJ2-1; D unclear. The length of the CDR3 is 11 residues. V was shortened by 5 bases and J by 7 bases, with 6 bases between the two germline ends. The germline V gene encodes CDR1 KGHSH and CDR2 LQKENI. The CDR3 bases are TGTGCCAGCTCAAGCGCAAATGAGCAGTTCTTC. Translating gives CASSSANEQFF. The complete variable domain, with remaining parts taken from reference TRBV18 and TRBJ2-1, reads NAGVMQNPRHLVRRRGQEARLRCSPMKGHSHVYWYRQLPEEGLKFMVYLQKENIIDESGMPKERFSAEFPKEGPSILRIQQVVRGDSAAYFCASSSANEQFFGPGTRLTVL.

The V and J genes are TRBV5-4 and TRBJ1-6; D perhaps matches TRBD1 (5 bases). The CDR3 extends over 17 amino acids. The germline V and J ends were trimmed by 2 bases and 0 bases, with 12 bases remaining between them. The germline V gene has CDR1 SGHNT and CDR2 YYREEE (reference sequence). The CDR3 nucleotides are TGTGCCAGCAGCTTAGGGGCAGGGAGCTCCTATAATTCACCCCTCCACTTT. Its translation is CASSLGAGSSYNSPLHF.